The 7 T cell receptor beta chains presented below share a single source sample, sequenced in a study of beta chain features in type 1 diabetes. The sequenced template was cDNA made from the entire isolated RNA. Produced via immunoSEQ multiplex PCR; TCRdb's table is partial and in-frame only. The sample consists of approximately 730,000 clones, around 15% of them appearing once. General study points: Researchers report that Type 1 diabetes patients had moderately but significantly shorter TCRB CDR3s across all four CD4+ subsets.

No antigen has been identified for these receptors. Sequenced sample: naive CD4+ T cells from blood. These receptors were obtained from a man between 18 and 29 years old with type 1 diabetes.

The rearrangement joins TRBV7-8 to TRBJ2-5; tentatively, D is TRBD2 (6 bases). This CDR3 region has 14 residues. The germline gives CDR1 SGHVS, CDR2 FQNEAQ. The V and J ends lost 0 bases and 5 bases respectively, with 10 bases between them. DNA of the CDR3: TGTGCCAGCAGCTTAGCGGCGCTAGCGGAGACCCAGTACTTC. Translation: CASSLAALAETQYF.

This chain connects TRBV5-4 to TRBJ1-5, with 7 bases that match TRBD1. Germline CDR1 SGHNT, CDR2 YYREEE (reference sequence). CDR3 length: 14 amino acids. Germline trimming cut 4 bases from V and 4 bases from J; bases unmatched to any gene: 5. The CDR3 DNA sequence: TGTGCCAGCAGCCGGGGGACAGAGAATCAGCCCCAGCATTTT. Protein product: CASSRGTENQPQHF. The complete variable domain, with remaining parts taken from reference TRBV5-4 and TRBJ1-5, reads ETGVTQSPTHLIKTRGQQVTLRCSSQSGHNTVSWYQQALGQGPQFIFQYYREEENGRGNFPPRFSGLQFPNYSSELNVNALELDDSALYLCASSRGTENQPQHFGDGTRLSIL.

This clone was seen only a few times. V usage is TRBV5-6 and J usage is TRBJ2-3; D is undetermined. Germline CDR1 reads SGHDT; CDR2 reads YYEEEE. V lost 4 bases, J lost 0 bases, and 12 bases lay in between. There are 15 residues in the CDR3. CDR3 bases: TGTGCCAGCAGCCCGGATCTCAGAAGCACAGATACGCAGTATTTT. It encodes CASSPDLRSTDTQYF.

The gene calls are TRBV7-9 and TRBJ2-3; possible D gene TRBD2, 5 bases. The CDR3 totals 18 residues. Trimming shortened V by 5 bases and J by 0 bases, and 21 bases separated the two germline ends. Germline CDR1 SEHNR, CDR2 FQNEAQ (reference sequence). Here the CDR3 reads CASSPLLRSGPSTDTQYF. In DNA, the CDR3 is TGTGCCAGCAGCCCCCTCCTCCGGAGCGGCCCAAGCACAGATACGCAGTATTTT.

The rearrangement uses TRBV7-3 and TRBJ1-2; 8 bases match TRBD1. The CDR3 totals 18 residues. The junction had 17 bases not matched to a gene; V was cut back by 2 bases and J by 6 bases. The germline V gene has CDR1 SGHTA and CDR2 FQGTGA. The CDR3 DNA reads TGTGCCAGCAGCTTAGTGGGACAGGAGATGGACGACGGGCATGGCTACACCTTC. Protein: CASSLVGQEMDDGHGYTF.

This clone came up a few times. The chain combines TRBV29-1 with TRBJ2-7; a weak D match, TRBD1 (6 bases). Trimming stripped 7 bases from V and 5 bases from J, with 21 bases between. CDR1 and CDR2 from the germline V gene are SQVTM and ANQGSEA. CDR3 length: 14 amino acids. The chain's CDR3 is CSAKTGSGRDEQYF. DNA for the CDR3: TGCAGCGCAAAAACAGGGTCCGGCCGGGACGAGCAGTACTTC.

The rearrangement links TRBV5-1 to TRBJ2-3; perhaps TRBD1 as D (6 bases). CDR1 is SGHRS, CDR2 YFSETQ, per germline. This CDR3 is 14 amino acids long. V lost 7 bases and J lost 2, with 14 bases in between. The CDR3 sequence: CASSGQGFTDTQYF. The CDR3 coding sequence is TGCGCCAGCTCGGGCCAGGGGTTCACAGATACGCAGTATTTT.